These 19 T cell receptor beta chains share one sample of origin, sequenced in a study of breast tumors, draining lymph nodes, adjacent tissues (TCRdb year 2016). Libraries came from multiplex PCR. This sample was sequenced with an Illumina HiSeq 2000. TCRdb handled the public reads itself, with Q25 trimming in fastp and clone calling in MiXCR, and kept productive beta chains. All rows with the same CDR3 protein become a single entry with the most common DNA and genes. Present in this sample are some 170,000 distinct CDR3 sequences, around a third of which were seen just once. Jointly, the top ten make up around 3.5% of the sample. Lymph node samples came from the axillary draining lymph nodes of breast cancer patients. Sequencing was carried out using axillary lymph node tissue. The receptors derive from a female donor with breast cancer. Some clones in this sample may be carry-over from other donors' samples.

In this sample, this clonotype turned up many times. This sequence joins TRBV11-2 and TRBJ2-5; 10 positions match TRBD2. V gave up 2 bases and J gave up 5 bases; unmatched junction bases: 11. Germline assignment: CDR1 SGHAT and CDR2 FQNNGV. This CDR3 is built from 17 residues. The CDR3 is CASSLFRAGGPRETQYF. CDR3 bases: TGTGCCAGCAGCTTATTTCGAGCGGGAGGGCCCCGGGAGACCCAGTACTTC.

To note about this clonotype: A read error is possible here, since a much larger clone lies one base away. CDR3 in amino acids: CTSRQGLVRNEQFF. The CDR3 region has the DNA TGTACCAGCAGGCAAGGACTAGTACGCAATGAGCAGTTCTTC. The genes are TRBV13 and TRBJ2-1, with TRBD2 matching over 7 bases. The CDR3 sequence is 14 residues long. CDR1 and CDR2 (germline): PRHDT, FYEKMQ (reference sequence). Using reference TRBV13 and TRBJ2-1 for the parts outside the CDR3, the full variable domain is AAGVIQSPRHLIKEKRETATLKCYPIPRHDTVYWYQQGPGQDPQFLISFYEKMQSDKGSIPDRFSAQQFSDYHSELNMSSLELGDSALYFCTSRQGLVRNEQFFGPGTRLTVL.

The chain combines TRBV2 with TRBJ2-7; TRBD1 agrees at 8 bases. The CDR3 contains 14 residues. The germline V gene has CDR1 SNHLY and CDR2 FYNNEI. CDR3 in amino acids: CARDRDRSLYEQYF. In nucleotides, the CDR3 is TGTGCTAGAGACCGGGACAGGAGCTTATACGAGCAGTACTTC.

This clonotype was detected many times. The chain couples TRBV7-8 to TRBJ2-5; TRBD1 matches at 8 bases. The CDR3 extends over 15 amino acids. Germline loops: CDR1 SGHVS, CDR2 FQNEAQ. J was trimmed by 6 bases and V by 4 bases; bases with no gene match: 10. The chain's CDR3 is CASSYPDRESKTQYF. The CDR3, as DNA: TGTGCCAGCAGCTATCCGGACAGGGAATCGAAGACCCAGTACTTC.

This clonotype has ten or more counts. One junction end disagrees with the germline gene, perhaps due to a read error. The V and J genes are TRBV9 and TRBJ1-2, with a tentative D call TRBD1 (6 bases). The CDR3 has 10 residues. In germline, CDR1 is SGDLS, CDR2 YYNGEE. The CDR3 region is CASSGQWMAF. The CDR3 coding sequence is TGTGCCAGCAGTGGACAGTGGATGGCCTTC.

The CDR3 nucleotides are TGCAGTGCTAGAGATCAGTGGAAGTCGTTCGGGGAGACCCAGTACTTC. Translated: CSARDQWKSFGETQYF. The chain combines TRBV20-1 with TRBJ2-5; D gene unclear. CDR1 and CDR2 (germline): DFQATT, SNEGSKA (reference sequence). V was pared by 0 bases and J by 5 bases, with 19 bases between. This CDR3 region has 16 residues.

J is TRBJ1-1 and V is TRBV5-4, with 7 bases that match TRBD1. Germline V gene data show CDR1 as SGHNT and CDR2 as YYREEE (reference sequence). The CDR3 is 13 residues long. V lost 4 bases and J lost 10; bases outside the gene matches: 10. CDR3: CASSPKTGEGAFF. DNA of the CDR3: TGTGCCAGCAGCCCGAAAACAGGGGAAGGAGCTTTCTTT. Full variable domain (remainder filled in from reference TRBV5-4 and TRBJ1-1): ETGVTQSPTHLIKTRGQQVTLRCSSQSGHNTVSWYQQALGQGPQFIFQYYREEENGRGNFPPRFSGLQFPNYSSELNVNALELDDSALYLCASSPKTGEGAFFGQGTRLTVV.

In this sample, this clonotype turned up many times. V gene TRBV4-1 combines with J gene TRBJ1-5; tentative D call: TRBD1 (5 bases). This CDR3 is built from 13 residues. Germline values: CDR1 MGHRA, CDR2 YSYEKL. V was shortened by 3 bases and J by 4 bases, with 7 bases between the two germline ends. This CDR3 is CASSQGVNQPQHF. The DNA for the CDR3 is TGCGCCAGCAGCCAGGGGGTTAATCAGCCCCAGCATTTT.

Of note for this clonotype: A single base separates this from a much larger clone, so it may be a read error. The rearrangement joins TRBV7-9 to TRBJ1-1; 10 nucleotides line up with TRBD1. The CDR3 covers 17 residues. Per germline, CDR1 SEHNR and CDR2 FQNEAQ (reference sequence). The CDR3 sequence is CAGRRQGAMLANTEAFF. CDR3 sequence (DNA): TGTGCCGGCAGGCGACAGGGGGCTATGTTGGCGAACACTGAAGCTTTCTTT.

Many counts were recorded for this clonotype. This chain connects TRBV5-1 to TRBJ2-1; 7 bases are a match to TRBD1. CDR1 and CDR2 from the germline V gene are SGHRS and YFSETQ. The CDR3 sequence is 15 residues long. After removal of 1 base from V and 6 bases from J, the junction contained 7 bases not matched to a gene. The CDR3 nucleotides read TGCGCCAGCAGCTTGATGACCTCAGGGGGCAATGAGCAGTTCTTC. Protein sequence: CASSLMTSGGNEQFF. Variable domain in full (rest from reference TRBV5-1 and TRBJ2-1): KAGVTQTPRYLIKTRGQQVTLSCSPISGHRSVSWYQQTPGQGLQFLFEYFSETQRNKGNFPGRFSGRQFSNSRSEMNVSTLELGDSALYLCASSLMTSGGNEQFFGPGTRLTVL.

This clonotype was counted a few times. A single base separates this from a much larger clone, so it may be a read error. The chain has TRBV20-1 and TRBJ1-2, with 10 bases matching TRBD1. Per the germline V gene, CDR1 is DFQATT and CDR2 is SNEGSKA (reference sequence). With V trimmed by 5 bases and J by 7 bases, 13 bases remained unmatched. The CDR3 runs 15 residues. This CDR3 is CSAFTTGGAPRGYTF. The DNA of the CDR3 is TGCAGTGCTTTTACGACAGGGGGCGCGCCCCGTGGCTACACCTTC.

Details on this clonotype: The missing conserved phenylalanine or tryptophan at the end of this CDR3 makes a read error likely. The CDR3 is CASSIGPAGSSTDTQYL. The CDR3 coding sequence is TGTGCCAGTAGTATAGGCCCAGCGGGTTCCAGCACGGATACGCAGTATCTT. The chain combines TRBV19 with TRBJ2-3, with a tentative D call TRBD2 (6 bases). This CDR3 is 17 amino acids long. CDR1 LNHDA and CDR2 SQIVND come from the germline V gene (reference sequence).

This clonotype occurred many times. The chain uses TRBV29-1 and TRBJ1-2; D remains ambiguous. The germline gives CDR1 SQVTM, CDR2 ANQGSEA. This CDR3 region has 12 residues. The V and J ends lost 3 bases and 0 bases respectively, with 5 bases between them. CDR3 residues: CSVDGSNYGYTF. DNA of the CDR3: TGCAGCGTTGATGGGTCTAACTATGGCTACACCTTC.

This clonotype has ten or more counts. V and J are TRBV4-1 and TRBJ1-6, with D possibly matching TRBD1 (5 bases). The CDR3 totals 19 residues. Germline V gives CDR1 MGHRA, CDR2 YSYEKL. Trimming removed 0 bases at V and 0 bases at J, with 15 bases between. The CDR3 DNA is TGCGCCAGCAGCCAAGAGGCGGTGGGGGTCAGCTCCTATAATTCACCCCTCCACTTT. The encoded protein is CASSQEAVGVSSYNSPLHF.

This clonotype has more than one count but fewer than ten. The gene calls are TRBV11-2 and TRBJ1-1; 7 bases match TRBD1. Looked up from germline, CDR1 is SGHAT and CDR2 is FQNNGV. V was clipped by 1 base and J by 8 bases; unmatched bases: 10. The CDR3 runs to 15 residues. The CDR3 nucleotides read TGTGCCAGCAGCTTAGTTCCCGGGACAGCGGTCGAAGCTTTCTTT. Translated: CASSLVPGTAVEAFF.

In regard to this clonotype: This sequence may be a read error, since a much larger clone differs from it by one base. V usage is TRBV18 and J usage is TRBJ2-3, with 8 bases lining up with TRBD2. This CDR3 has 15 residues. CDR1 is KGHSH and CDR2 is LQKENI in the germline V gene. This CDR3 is CASTPLSGGTDTQYF. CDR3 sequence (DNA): TGTGCCAGCACACCACTTAGCGGGGGCACAGATACGCAGTATTTT. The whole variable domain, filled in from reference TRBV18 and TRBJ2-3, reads NAGVMQNPRHLVRRRGQEARLRCSPMKGHSHVYWYRQLPEEGLKFMVYLQKENIIDESGMPKERFSAEFPKEGPSILRIQQVVRGDSAAYFCASTPLSGGTDTQYFGPGTRLTVL.

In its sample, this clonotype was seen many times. The DNA for the CDR3 is TGTGCCAGCAGCCCGCGGGGACAGGGGATGGAGACCCAGTACTTC. It encodes CASSPRGQGMETQYF. This sequence joins TRBV5-4 and TRBJ2-5; 10 positions agree with TRBD1. Germline CDR1 is SGHNT and CDR2 is YYREEE (reference sequence). Unmatched junction bases numbered 8, after V lost 4 bases and J lost 5 bases. The CDR3 is 15 amino acids.

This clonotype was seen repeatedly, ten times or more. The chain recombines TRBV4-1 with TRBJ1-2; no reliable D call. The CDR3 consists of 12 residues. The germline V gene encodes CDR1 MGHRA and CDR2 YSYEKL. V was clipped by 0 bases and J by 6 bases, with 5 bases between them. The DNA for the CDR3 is TGCGCCAGCAGCCAAGATACGGATGGCTACACCTTC. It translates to CASSQDTDGYTF.

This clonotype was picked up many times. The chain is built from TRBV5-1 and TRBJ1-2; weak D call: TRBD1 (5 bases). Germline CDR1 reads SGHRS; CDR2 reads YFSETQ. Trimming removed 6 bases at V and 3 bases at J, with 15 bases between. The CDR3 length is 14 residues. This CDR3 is CASTPSRGDYGYTF. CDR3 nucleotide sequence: TGCGCCAGCACTCCGTCACGGGGCGACTATGGCTACACCTTC. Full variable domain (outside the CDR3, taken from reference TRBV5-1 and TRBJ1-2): KAGVTQTPRYLIKTRGQQVTLSCSPISGHRSVSWYQQTPGQGLQFLFEYFSETQRNKGNFPGRFSGRQFSNSRSEMNVSTLELGDSALYLCASTPSRGDYGYTFGSGTRLTVV.